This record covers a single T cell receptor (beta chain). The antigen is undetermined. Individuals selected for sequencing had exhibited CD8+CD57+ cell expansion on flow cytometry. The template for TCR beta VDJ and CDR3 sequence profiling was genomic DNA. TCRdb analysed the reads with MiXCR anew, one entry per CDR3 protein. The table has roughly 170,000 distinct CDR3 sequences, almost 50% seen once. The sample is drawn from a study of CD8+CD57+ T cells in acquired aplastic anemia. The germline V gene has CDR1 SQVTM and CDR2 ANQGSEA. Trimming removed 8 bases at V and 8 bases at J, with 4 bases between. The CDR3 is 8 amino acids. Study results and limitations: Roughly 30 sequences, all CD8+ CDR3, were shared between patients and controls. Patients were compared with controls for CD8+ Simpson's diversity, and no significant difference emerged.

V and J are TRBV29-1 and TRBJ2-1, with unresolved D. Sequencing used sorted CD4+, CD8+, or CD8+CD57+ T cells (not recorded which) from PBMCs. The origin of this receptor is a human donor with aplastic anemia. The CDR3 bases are TGCAGCACCGATGAGCAGTTCTTC. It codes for CSTDEQFF.